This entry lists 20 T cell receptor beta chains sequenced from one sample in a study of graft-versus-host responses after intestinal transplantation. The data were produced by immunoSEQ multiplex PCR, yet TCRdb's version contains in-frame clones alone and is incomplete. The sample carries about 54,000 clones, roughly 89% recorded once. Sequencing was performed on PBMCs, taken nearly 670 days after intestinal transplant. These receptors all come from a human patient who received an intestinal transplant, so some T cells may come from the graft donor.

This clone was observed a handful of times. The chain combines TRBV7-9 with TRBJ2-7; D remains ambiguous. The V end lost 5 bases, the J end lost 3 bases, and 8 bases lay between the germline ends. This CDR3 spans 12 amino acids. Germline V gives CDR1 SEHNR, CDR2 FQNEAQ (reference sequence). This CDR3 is CASSRGNYEQYF. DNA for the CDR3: TGTGCCAGCAGCCGAGGTAACTACGAGCAGTACTTC.

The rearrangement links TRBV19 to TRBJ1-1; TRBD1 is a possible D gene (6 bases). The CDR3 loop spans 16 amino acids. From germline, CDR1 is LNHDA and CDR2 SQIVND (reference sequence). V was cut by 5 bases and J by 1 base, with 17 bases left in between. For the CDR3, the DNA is TGTGCCAGTAGTGTCCTTTCGGGGGCGAAGAACACTGAAGCTTTCTTT. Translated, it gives CASSVLSGAKNTEAFF.

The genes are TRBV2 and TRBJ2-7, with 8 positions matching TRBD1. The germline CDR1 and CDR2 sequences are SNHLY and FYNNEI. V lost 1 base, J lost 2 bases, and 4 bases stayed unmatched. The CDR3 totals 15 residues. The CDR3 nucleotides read TGTGCCAGCAGTGAAGTGGGACAGGCAACCTACGAGCAGTACTTC. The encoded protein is CASSEVGQATYEQYF. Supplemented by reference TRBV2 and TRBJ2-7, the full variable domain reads EPEVTQTPSHQVTQMGQEVILRCVPISNHLYFYWYRQILGQKVEFLVSFYNNEISEKSEIFDDQFSVERPDGSNFTLKIRSTKLEDSAMYFCASSEVGQATYEQYFGPGTRLTVT.

The CDR3 region has the DNA TGTGCCAGCTCACCACAGGGCGCCGGGAACTATGGCTACACCTTC. This gives the protein CASSPQGAGNYGYTF. The rearrangement uses TRBV18 and TRBJ1-2; no reliable D call. The CDR3 totals 15 residues. Germline V lookup: CDR1 KGHSH, CDR2 LQKENI. Trimming removed 1 base from V and 2 bases from J, with 11 bases in between.

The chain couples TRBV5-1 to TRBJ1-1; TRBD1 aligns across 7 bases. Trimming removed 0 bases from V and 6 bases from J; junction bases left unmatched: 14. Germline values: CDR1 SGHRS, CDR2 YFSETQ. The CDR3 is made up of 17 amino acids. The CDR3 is CASSLDPTGAAFSEAFF. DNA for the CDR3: TGCGCCAGCAGCTTGGATCCCACAGGGGCGGCCTTTTCTGAAGCTTTCTTT.

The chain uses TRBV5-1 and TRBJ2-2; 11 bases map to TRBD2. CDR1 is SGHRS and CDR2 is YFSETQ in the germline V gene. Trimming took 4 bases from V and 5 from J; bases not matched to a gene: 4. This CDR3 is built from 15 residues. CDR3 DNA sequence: TGCGCCAGCAGCCCCGGGACTAGCGGTACCGGGGAGCTGTTTTTT. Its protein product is CASSPGTSGTGELFF.

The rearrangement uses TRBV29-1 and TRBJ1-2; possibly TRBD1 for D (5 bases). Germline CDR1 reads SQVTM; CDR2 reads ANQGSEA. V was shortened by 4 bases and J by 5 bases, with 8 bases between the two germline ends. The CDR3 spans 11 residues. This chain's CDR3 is CSVVREYGYTF. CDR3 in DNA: TGCAGCGTTGTCAGGGAGTATGGCTACACCTTC.

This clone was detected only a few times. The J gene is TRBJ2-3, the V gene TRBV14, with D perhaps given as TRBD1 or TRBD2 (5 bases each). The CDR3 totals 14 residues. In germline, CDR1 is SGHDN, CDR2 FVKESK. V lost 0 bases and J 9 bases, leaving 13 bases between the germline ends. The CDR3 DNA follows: TGTGCCAGCAGCCAAGAGGTTTGGGGGTCGACGCAGTATTTT. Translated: CASSQEVWGSTQYF. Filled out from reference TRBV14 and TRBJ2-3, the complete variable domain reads EAGVTQFPSHSVIEKGQTVTLRCDPISGHDNLYWYRRVMGKEIKFLLHFVKESKQDESGMPNNRFLAERTGGTYSTLKVQPAELEDSGVYFCASSQEVWGSTQYFGPGTRLTVL.

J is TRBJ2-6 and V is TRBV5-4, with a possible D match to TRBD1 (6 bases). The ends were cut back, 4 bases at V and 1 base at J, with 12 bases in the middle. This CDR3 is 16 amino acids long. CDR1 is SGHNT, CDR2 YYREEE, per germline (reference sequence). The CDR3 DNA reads TGTGCCAGCAGCCAAGGACAGATTTCTGGGGCCAACGTCCTGACTTTC. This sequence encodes CASSQGQISGANVLTF.

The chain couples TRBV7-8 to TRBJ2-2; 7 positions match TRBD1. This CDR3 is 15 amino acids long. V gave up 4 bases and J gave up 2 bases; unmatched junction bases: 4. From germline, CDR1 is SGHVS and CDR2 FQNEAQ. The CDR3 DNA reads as TGTGCCAGCAGCTCTTGGGACAGAAACACCGGGGAGCTGTTTTTT. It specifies CASSSWDRNTGELFF.

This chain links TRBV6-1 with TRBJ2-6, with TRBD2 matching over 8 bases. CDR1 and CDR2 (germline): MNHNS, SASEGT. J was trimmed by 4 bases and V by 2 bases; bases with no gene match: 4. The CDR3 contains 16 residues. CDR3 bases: TGTGCCAGCAGTGAATTTAGCGGGGCAGGGGCCAACGTCCTGACTTTC. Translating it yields CASSEFSGAGANVLTF.

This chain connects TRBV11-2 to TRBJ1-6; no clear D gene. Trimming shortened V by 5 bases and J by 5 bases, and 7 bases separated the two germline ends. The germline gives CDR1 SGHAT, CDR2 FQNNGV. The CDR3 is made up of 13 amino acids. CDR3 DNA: TGTGCCAGCAGCCCTAGACATAATTCACCCCTCCACTTT. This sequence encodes CASSPRHNSPLHF. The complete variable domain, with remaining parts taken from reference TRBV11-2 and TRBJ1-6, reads EAGVAQSPRYKIIEKRQSVAFWCNPISGHATLYWYQQILGQGPKLLIQFQNNGVVDDSQLPKDRFSAERLKGVDSTLKIQPAKLEDSAVYLCASSPRHNSPLHFGNGTRLTVT.

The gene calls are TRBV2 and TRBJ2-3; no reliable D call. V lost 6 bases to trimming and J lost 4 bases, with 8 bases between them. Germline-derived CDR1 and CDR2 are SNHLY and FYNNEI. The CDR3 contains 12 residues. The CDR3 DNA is TGTGCCAGCAGAGGTTCACCAGATACGCAGTATTTT. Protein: CASRGSPDTQYF.

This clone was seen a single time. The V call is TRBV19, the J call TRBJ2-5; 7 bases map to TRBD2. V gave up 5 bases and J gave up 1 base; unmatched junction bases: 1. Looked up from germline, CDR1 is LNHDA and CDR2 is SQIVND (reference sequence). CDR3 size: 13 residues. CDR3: CASSPGGQETQYF. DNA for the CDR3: TGTGCCAGTAGTCCGGGGGGCCAAGAGACCCAGTACTTC.

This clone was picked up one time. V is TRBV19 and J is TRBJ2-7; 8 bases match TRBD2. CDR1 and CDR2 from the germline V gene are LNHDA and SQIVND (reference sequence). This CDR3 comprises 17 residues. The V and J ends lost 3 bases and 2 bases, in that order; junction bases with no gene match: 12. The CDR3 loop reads CASSIITPSGLTYEQYF. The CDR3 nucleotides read TGTGCCAGTAGTATCATCACCCCTAGCGGGCTCACCTACGAGCAGTACTTC.

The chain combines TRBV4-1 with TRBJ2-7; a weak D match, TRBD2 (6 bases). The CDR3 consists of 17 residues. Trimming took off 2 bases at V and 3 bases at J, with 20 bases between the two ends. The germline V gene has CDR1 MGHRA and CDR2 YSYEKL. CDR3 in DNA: TGCGCCAGCAGCCAACAAGTGGGAGTAGGAGGGGTCTACGAGCAGTACTTC. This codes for CASSQQVGVGGVYEQYF.

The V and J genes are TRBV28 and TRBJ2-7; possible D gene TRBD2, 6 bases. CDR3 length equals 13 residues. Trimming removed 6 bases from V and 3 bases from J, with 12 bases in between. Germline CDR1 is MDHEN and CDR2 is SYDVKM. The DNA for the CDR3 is TGTGCCAGCAGGCGACGGGGAGGCTACGAGCAGTACTTC. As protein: CASRRRGGYEQYF.

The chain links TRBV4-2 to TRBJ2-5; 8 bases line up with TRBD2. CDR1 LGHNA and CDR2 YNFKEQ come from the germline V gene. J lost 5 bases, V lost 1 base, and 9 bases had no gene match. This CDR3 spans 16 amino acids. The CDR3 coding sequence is TGTGCCAGCAGCCAAGTCCCCCCGGGGGGGCTTGAGACCCAGTACTTC. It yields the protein CASSQVPPGGLETQYF.

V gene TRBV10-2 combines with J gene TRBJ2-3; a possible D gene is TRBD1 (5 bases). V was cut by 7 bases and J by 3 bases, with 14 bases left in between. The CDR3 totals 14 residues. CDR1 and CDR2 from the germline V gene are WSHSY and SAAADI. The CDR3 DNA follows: TGCGCCAGCACTGACAGTTCCTCAACAGATACGCAGTATTTT. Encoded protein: CASTDSSSTDTQYF.

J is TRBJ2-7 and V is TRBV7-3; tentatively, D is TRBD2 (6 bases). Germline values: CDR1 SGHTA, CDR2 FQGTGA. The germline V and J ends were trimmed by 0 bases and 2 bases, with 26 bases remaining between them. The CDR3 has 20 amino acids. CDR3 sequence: CASSLTRNGGPPCTTYEQYF. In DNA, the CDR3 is TGTGCCAGCAGCTTAACGAGGAACGGGGGTCCCCCCTGTACTACCTACGAGCAGTACTTC.